This T cell receptor (beta chain) was recorded in a study of control samples from healthy donors and cancer patients. Generated by immunoSEQ multiplex PCR, the TCRdb table keeps only in-frame clones and is missing some. The data contain more than 65,000 clones, roughly 80% of them singletons. The CDR3 is made up of 15 amino acids. J gave up 1 base and V 2 bases, and 2 bases lay outside the gene matches. Germline V gene lookup returns CDR1 MNHNS and CDR2 SASEGT. The TCR was taken from a man in his fifties in good health. Sequenced material: blood. The rearrangement joins TRBV6-1 to TRBJ2-7; 10 bases are a match to TRBD1. CDR3 protein: CASSEPGQGSYEQYF. The CDR3 region has the DNA TGTGCCAGCAGTGAACCGGGACAGGGGTCCTACGAGCAGTACTTC.